The 2 T cell receptor beta chains listed next were all sequenced from one sample in a study of molecular identifiers for immune sequencing clone quantification. TCRdb reanalysed the PCR reads using MiXCR and keeps one entry per CDR3 protein. The data show about 68,000 distinct CDR3 sequences, 15% to 20% seen once. The specimen sequenced was naive CD8+ T cells from blood, with Jurkat cell RNA spiked in. Subset: FACS-sorted CD8+CD4-CCR7+CD45RA+ naive T cells. Every receptor here comes from a human donor in good health. Some libraries in this study had Jurkat cell RNA spiked in.

Comment on this clonotype: A much larger clone lies a single base off, so this may be a read error. V and J are TRBV2 and TRBJ2-7, with D perhaps TRBD2 (5 bases). Germline-derived CDR1 and CDR2 are SNHLY and FYNNEI. V gave up 11 bases and J gave up 0 bases, with 14 bases separating them. This CDR3 spans 13 amino acids. The DNA for the CDR3 is TGTGCCGGCATGGGAGCGTTCTCCTACGAGCAGTACTTC. This encodes CAGMGAFSYEQYF. Full variable domain (outside the CDR3, taken from reference TRBV2 and TRBJ2-7): EPEVTQTPSHQVTQMGQEVILRCVPISNHLYFYWYRQILGQKVEFLVSFYNNEISEKSEIFDDQFSVERPDGSNFTLKIRSTKLEDSAMYFCAGMGAFSYEQYFGPGTRLTVT.

This clonotype has at least ten counts. The chain recombines TRBV6-6 with TRBJ2-7; D remains ambiguous. Germline lookup yields CDR1 MNHNY and CDR2 SVGAGI (reference sequence). Deletions cut 2 bases from V and 5 bases from J, with 4 bases between. The CDR3 runs to 11 residues. CDR3 sequence: CASSYPDEQYF. DNA of the CDR3: TGTGCCAGCAGTTACCCGGACGAGCAGTACTTC.